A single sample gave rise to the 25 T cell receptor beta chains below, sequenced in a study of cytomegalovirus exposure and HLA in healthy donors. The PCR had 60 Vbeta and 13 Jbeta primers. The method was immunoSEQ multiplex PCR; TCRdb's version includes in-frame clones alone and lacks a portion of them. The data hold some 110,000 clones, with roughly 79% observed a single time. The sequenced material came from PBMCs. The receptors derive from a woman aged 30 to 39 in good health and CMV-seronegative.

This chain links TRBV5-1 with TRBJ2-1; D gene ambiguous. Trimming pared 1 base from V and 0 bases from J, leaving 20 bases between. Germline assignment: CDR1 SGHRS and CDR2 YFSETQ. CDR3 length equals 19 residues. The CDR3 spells CASSLYGSTTLSSYNEQFF. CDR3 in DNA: TGCGCCAGCAGCTTGTACGGGTCCACTACCTTAAGCTCCTACAATGAGCAGTTCTTC.

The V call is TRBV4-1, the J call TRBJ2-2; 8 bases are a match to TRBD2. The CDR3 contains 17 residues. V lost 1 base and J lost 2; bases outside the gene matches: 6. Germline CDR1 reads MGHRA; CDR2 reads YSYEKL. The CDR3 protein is CASSQGSGRVNTGELFF. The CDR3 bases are TGCGCCAGCAGCCAAGGATCCGGGAGGGTAAACACCGGGGAGCTGTTTTTT.

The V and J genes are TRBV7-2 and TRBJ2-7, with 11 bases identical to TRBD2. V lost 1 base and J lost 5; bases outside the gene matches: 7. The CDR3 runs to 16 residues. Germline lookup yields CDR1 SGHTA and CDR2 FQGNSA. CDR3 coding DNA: TGTGCCAGCAGCTTAGATAGCGGGAGGGCGCGAGACGAGCAGTACTTC. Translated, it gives CASSLDSGRARDEQYF. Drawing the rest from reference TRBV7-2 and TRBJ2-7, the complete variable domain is GAGVSQSPSNKVTEKGKDVELRCDPISGHTALYWYRQSLGQGLEFLIYFQGNSAPDKSGLPSDRFSAERTGGSVSTLTIQRTQQEDSAVYLCASSLDSGRARDEQYFGPGTRLTVT.

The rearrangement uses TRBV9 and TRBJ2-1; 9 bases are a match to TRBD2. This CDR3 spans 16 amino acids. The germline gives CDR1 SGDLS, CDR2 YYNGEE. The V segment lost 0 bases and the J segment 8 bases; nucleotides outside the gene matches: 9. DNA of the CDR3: TGTGCCAGCAGCGTAGGGATTAGCGGGAGTCTGTATGAGCAGTTCTTC. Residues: CASSVGISGSLYEQFF.

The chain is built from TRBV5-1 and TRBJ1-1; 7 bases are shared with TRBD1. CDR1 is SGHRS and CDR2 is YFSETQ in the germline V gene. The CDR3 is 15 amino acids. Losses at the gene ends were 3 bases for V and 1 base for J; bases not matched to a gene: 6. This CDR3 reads CASSSQGVGNTEAFF. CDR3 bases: TGCGCCAGCAGCTCTCAGGGGGTAGGGAACACTGAAGCTTTCTTT.

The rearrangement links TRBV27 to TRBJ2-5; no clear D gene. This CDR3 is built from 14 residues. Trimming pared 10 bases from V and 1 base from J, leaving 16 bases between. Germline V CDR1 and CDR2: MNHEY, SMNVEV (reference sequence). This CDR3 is CATTVVMLQETQYF. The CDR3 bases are TGTGCCACCACGGTAGTCATGCTCCAAGAGACCCAGTACTTC.

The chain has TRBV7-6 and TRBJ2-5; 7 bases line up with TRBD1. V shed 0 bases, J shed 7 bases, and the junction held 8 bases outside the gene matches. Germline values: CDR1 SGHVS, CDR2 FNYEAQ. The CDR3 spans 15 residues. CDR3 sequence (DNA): TGTGCCAGCAGCTTAGCACAGGGGCTCGCTCGGACCCAGTACTTC. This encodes CASSLAQGLARTQYF.

CDR3 loop: CASSWDRMNTEAFF. The CDR3 DNA reads TGCGCCAGCAGTTGGGACAGGATGAACACTGAAGCTTTCTTT. This rearrangement joins TRBV10-2 to TRBJ1-1; 8 bases map to TRBD1. Per the germline V gene, CDR1 is WSHSY and CDR2 is SAAADI. There are 14 residues in the CDR3. Losses at the gene ends were 5 bases for V and 0 bases for J; bases not matched to a gene: 2.

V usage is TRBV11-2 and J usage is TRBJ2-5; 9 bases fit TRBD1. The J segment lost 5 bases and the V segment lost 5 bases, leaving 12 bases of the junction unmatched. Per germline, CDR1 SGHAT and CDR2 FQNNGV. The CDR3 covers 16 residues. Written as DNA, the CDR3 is TGTGCCAGCAGCCTCGGGGACAGGGAAGCCTGGGAGACCCAGTACTTC. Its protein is CASSLGDREAWETQYF. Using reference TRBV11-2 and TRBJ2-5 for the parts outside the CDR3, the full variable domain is EAGVAQSPRYKIIEKRQSVAFWCNPISGHATLYWYQQILGQGPKLLIQFQNNGVVDDSQLPKDRFSAERLKGVDSTLKIQPAKLEDSAVYLCASSLGDREAWETQYFGPGTRLLVL.

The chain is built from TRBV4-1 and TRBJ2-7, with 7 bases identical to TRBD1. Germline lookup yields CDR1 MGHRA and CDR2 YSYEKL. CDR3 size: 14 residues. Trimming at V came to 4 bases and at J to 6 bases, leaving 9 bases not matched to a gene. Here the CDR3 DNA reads TGCGCCAGCAGCCCGAGACAGGGCTTGGGCGAGCAGTACTTC. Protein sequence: CASSPRQGLGEQYF.

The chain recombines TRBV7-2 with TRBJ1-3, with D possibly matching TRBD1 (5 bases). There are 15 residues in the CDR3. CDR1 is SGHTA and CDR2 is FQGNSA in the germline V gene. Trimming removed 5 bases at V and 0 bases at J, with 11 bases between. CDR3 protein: CASSAGPYSGNTIYF. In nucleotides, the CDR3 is TGTGCCAGCAGCGCGGGGCCGTACTCTGGAAACACCATATATTTT.

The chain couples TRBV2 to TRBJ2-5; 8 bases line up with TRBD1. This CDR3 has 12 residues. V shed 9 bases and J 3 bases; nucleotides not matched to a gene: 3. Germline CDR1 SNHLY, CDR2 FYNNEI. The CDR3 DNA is TGTGCCAGTTTACAGGGGGAAGAGACCCAGTACTTC. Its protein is CASLQGEETQYF.

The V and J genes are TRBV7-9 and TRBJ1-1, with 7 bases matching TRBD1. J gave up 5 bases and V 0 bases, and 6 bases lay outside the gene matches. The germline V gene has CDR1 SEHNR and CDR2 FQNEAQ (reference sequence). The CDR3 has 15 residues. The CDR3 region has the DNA TGTGCCAGCAGCTTAGCCGACAGGGACGGGACTGAAGCTTTCTTT. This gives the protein CASSLADRDGTEAFF.

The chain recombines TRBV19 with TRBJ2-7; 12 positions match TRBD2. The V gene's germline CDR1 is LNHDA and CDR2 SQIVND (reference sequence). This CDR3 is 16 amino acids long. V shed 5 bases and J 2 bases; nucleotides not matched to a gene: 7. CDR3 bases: TGTGCCAGTAGTCCGTGGACTAGCGGGACGGCCTACGAGCAGTACTTC. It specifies CASSPWTSGTAYEQYF.

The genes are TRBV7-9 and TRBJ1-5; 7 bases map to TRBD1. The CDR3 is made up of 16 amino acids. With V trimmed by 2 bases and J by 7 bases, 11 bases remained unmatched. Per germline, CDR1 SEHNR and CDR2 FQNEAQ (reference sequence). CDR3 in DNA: TGTGCCAGCAGCTTATCAGGAGGGGGCGACGGGCAGCCCCAGCATTTT. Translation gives CASSLSGGGDGQPQHF. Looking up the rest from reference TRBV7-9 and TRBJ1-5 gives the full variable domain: DTGVSQNPRHKITKRGQNVTFRCDPISEHNRLYWYRQTLGQGPEFLTYFQNEAQLEKSRLLSDRFSAERPKGSFSTLEIQRTEQGDSAMYLCASSLSGGGDGQPQHFGDGTRLSIL.

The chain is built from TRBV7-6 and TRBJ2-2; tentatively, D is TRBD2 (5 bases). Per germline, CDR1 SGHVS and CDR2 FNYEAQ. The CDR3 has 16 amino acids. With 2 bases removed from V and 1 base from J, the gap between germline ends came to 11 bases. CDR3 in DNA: TGTGCCAGCAGCTTACAAACCGGGAAGAACACCGGGGAGCTGTTTTTT. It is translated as CASSLQTGKNTGELFF.

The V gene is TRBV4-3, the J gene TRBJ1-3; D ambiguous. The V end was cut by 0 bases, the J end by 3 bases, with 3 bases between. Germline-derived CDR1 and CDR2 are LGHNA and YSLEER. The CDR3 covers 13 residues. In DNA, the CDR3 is TGCGCCAGCAGCCAAGAACATGGAAACACCATATATTTT. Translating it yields CASSQEHGNTIYF.

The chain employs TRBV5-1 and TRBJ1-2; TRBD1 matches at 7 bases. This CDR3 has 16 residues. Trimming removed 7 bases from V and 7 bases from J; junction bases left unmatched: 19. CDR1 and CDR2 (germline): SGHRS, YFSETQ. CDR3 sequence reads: CASSTARRGQTSGYTF. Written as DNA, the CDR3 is TGCGCCAGCTCGACAGCACGTAGGGGGCAAACTAGTGGCTACACCTTC.

The CDR3 is CASSETGGTEAFF. CDR3 nucleotides: TGCGCCAGCAGTGAGACGGGGGGCACTGAAGCTTTCTTT. The V gene is TRBV10-2, the J gene TRBJ1-1; TRBD1 is a possible D gene (5 bases). The V and J ends lost 2 bases and 4 bases respectively, with 8 bases between them. Looked up from germline, CDR1 is WSHSY and CDR2 is SAAADI. The CDR3 has 13 amino acids.

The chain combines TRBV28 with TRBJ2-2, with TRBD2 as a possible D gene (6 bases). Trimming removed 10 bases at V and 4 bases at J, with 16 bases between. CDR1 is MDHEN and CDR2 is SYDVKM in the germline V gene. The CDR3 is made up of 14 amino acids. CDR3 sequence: CATWVPGATGELFF. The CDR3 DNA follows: TGTGCCACCTGGGTACCGGGAGCCACCGGGGAGCTGTTTTTT. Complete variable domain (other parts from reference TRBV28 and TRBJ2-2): DVKVTQSSRYLVKRTGEKVFLECVQDMDHENMFWYRQDPGLGLRLIYFSYDVKMKEKGDIPEGYSVSREKKERFSLILESASTNQTSMYLCATWVPGATGELFFGEGSRLTVL.

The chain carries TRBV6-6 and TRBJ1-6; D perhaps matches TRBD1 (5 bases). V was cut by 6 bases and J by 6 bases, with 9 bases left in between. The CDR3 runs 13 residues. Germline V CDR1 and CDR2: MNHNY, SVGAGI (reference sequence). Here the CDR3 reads CASRDSFNSPLHF. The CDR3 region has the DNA TGTGCCAGCAGAGACAGCTTTAATTCACCCCTCCACTTT.

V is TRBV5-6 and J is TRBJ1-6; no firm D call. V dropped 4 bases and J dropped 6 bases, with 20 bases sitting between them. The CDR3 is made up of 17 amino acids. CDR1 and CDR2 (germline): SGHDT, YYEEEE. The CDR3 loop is CASSPTPFGESNSPLHF. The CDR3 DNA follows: TGTGCCAGCAGCCCAACCCCGTTCGGGGAGAGTAATTCACCCCTCCACTTT. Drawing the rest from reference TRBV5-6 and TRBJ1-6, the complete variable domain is DAGVTQSPTHLIKTRGQQVTLRCSPKSGHDTVSWYQQALGQGPQFIFQYYEEEERQRGNFPDRFSGHQFPNYSSELNVNALLLGDSALYLCASSPTPFGESNSPLHFGNGTRLTVT.

This chain's CDR3 is CASSYSFFSPNEQFF. The DNA of the CDR3 is TGTGCCAGCAGTTACTCGTTCTTTAGCCCCAATGAGCAGTTCTTC. J is TRBJ2-1 and V is TRBV6-6, with no clear D. This CDR3 is built from 15 residues. Germline loops: CDR1 MNHNY, CDR2 SVGAGI (reference sequence). V was pared by 0 bases and J by 6 bases, with 12 bases between.

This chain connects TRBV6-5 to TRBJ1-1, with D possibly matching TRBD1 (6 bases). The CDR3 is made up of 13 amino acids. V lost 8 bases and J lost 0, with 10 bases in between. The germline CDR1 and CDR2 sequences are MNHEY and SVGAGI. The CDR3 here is CASFHRVNTEAFF. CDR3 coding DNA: TGTGCCAGCTTCCACAGGGTGAACACTGAAGCTTTCTTT.

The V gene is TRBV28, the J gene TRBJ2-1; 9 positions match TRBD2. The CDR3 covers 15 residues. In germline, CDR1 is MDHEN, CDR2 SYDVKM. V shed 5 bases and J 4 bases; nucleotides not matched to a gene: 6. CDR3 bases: TGTGCCAGCAGTAGACTAGCGGAAATTTACAATGAGCAGTTCTTC. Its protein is CASSRLAEIYNEQFF. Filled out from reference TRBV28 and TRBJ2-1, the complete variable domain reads DVKVTQSSRYLVKRTGEKVFLECVQDMDHENMFWYRQDPGLGLRLIYFSYDVKMKEKGDIPEGYSVSREKKERFSLILESASTNQTSMYLCASSRLAEIYNEQFFGPGTRLTVL.